These 28 T cell receptor beta chains were sequenced from one sample in a study of molecular identifiers for immune sequencing clone quantification. TCRdb reanalysed the PCR reads using MiXCR and keeps one entry per CDR3 protein. The data show about 300,000 distinct CDR3 sequences, roughly 23% seen once. Material: naive CD8+ T cells from blood, with Jurkat cell RNA spiked in. As to subset: FACS-sorted CD8+CD4-CCR7+CD45RA+ naive T cells. The source is a human donor in good health. Some libraries in this study had Jurkat cell RNA spiked in.

This clonotype has at least ten counts. The chain recombines TRBV7-9 with TRBJ1-4; D uncertain. CDR3 length: 16 residues. The germline V gene encodes CDR1 SEHNR and CDR2 FQNEAQ (reference sequence). V was shortened by 4 bases and J by 8 bases, with 20 bases between the two germline ends. The CDR3 spells CASSSTGGAEEEKLFF. DNA of the CDR3: TGTGCCAGCAGCTCTACTGGTGGTGCCGAGGAGGAAAAACTGTTTTTT.

In its sample, this clonotype was seen many times. The rearrangement links TRBV12-3 or TRBV12-4 to TRBJ2-1, with unresolved D. The CDR3 has 19 residues. With 3 bases removed from V and 1 base from J, the gap between germline ends came to 22 bases. The CDR3 spells CASSFENGRVSQSYNEQFF. The CDR3 nucleotides read TGTGCCAGCAGTTTTGAAAATGGCAGAGTGTCACAGTCCTACAATGAGCAGTTCTTC.

This clonotype occurred many times. The chain has TRBV7-9 and TRBJ2-5; D possibly uses TRBD1 or TRBD2 (6 bases each). Per the germline V gene, CDR1 is SEHNR and CDR2 is FQNEAQ (reference sequence). The length of the CDR3 is 13 residues. V lost 5 bases, J lost 4 bases, and 11 bases lay in between. The CDR3 spells CASSPGALETQYF. In DNA form, the CDR3 reads TGTGCCAGCAGCCCGGGGGCTTTAGAGACCCAGTACTTC. The entire variable domain, with the rest obtained from reference TRBV7-9 and TRBJ2-5, is as follows: DTGVSQNPRHKITKRGQNVTFRCDPISEHNRLYWYRQTLGQGPEFLTYFQNEAQLEKSRLLSDRFSAERPKGSFSTLEIQRTEQGDSAMYLCASSPGALETQYFGPGTRLLVL.

This clonotype was seen at least ten times. The rearrangement joins TRBV27 to TRBJ2-3; D gene uncertain. From germline, CDR1 is MNHEY and CDR2 SMNVEV (reference sequence). Trimming shortened V by 0 bases and J by 2 bases, and 9 bases separated the two germline ends. The CDR3 consists of 15 residues. CDR3 DNA: TGTGCCAGCAGTTTATCCGCTTTTATCACAGATACGCAGTATTTT. As protein: CASSLSAFITDTQYF.

This clonotype appeared a few times. The rearrangement uses TRBV23-1 and TRBJ2-3, with 7 bases identical to TRBD1. TRBV23-1 is noted as an ORF with a role that remains uncertain. The CDR3 totals 19 residues. V lost 0 bases and J lost 1; bases outside the gene matches: 13. The CDR3 region is CASSQSNVDRPFCTDTQYF. The DNA for the CDR3 is TGCGCCAGCAGTCAATCGAACGTGGACAGGCCGTTTTGCACAGATACGCAGTATTTT.

This clonotype showed up just a few times. CDR3 residues: CASSLGVGTRDRETQYF. For the CDR3, the DNA is TGTGCCAGCAGCTTGGGCGTCGGGACCCGTGACCGAGAGACCCAGTACTTC. The chain recombines TRBV7-9 with TRBJ2-5, with D possibly called TRBD1 or TRBD2 (5 bases each). V was trimmed by 3 bases and J by 4 bases, leaving 21 bases between them. CDR1 is SEHNR, CDR2 FQNEAQ, per germline (reference sequence). This CDR3 has 17 amino acids.

This clonotype was picked up many times. The J gene is TRBJ2-7, the V gene TRBV5-6; 10 bases line up with TRBD2. From germline, CDR1 is SGHDT and CDR2 YYEEEE. CDR3 size: 18 residues. After removal of 0 bases from V and 4 bases from J, the junction contained 13 bases not matched to a gene. The CDR3 loop is CASSLEVAGGFQGYEQYF. CDR3 sequence (DNA): TGTGCCAGCAGCTTGGAAGTAGCGGGAGGCTTTCAAGGTTACGAGCAGTACTTC.

About this clonotype itself: This could be a read error, since a much larger clone is one nucleotide away. The chain carries TRBV12-3 or TRBV12-4 and TRBJ2-5, with TRBD2 matching 9 bases. The CDR3 has 15 amino acids. The CDR3 spells CVSSLGGGVQETQYF. The DNA of the CDR3 is TGTGTCAGCAGTTTAGGCGGGGGGGTCCAAGAGACCCAGTACTTC.

This clonotype showed up many times. V gene TRBV7-6 combines with J gene TRBJ2-2; 8 bases map to TRBD1. J gave up 4 bases and V 4 bases, and 5 bases lay outside the gene matches. This CDR3 is built from 15 residues. Germline lookup yields CDR1 SGHVS and CDR2 FNYEAQ. CDR3 amino acids: CASSSQGAGTGELFF. CDR3 DNA sequence: TGTGCCAGCAGCTCCCAGGGGGCGGGCACCGGGGAGCTGTTTTTT. Full variable domain (outside the CDR3, taken from reference TRBV7-6 and TRBJ2-2): GAGVSQSPRYKVTKRGQDVALRCDPISGHVSLYWYRQALGQGPEFLTYFNYEAQQDKSGLPNDRFSAERPEGSISTLTIQRTEQRDSAMYRCASSSQGAGTGELFFGEGSRLTVL.

This clonotype has more than one count but fewer than ten. At one end the junction does not follow the germline gene, possibly because of a read error. This chain uses TRBV7-9 with TRBJ1-4, with D possibly TRBD1 on 5 matching bases. The germline CDR1 and CDR2 sequences are SEHNR and FQNEAQ (reference sequence). This CDR3 comprises 16 residues. CDR3 nucleotide sequence: TGTGCCAGCAGCTTAGCCCGCGGGGGAGTCAGAGAAAAACCGTTTTTT. This gives the protein CASSLARGGVREKPFF. Combining the CDR3 with reference TRBV7-9 and TRBJ1-4 gives the whole variable domain DTGVSQNPRHKITKRGQNVTFRCDPISEHNRLYWYRQTLGQGPEFLTYFQNEAQLEKSRLLSDRFSAERPKGSFSTLEIQRTEQGDSAMYLCASSLARGGVREKPFFGSGTQLSVL.

Only a few counts were recorded for this clonotype. The chain employs TRBV20-1 and TRBJ1-5; D is unresolved. Trimming left V 0 bases short and J 4 bases short, with 16 bases between. The germline V gene encodes CDR1 DFQATT and CDR2 SNEGSKA (reference sequence). The CDR3 is made up of 16 amino acids. DNA for the CDR3: TGCAGTGCTAGAGAGGTCTACGGAATCTCGAATCAGCCCCAGCATTTT. It encodes CSAREVYGISNQPQHF.

This clonotype was observed a few times. V usage is TRBV27 and J usage is TRBJ2-7; either TRBD1 or TRBD2 may fit D (5 bases each). Trimming cost V 6 bases and J 2 bases, with 11 bases left between them. Per germline, CDR1 MNHEY and CDR2 SMNVEV (reference sequence). CDR3 length: 13 amino acids. As DNA, the CDR3 is TGTGCCAGCAGAGACAGACTAACCTACGAGCAGTACTTC. This encodes CASRDRLTYEQYF.

This clonotype was recorded only once. Just one base apart from a much larger clone, this may be a read error. This chain connects TRBV28 to TRBJ2-3; D is ambiguous. Judging by the DNA end, TRBJ1-5 fits better; the J call may be wrong. CDR1 is MDHEN and CDR2 is SYDVKM in the germline V gene. CDR3 length: 19 residues. In nucleotides, the CDR3 is TGTGCCAGCAGTTTAAGTTGGACGGACGAACATAGTAGCACAGATACGCAGCATTTT. Encoded protein: CASSLSWTDEHSSTDTQHF.

As concerns this clonotype: A much more abundant neighbour one base away suggests this may be a read error. The chain combines TRBV6-5 with TRBJ2-1; TRBD1 agrees at 12 bases. The CDR3 covers 14 residues. Looked up from germline, CDR1 is MNHEY and CDR2 is SVGAGI. The CDR3 nucleotides are TGTGCCAGCAGCCGGGACAGGGGGCCCGATGAGCGGTTCTTC. Translation gives CASSRDRGPDERFF.

This clonotype was detected many times. The gene calls are TRBV5-4 and TRBJ1-1, with D possibly being TRBD1 (5 bases). Trimming left V 4 bases short and J 8 bases short, with 9 bases between. The V gene's germline CDR1 is SGHNT and CDR2 YYREEE (reference sequence). The CDR3 extends over 11 amino acids. This CDR3 reads CASSEDSEAFF. In nucleotides, the CDR3 is TGTGCCAGCAGCGAAGACAGCGAAGCTTTCTTT. Filled out from reference TRBV5-4 and TRBJ1-1, the complete variable domain reads ETGVTQSPTHLIKTRGQQVTLRCSSQSGHNTVSWYQQALGQGPQFIFQYYREEENGRGNFPPRFSGLQFPNYSSELNVNALELDDSALYLCASSEDSEAFFGQGTRLTVV.

Only a few counts were recorded for this clonotype. This rearrangement joins TRBV7-9 to TRBJ2-7; 8 nucleotides agree with TRBD1. The CDR3 runs to 17 residues. The J segment lost 4 bases and the V segment lost 1 base, leaving 12 bases of the junction unmatched. The germline CDR1 and CDR2 sequences are SEHNR and FQNEAQ (reference sequence). The CDR3 nucleotides read TGTGCCAGCAGCTTAGAATCCGGACAGGGACCTAGGTACGAGCAGTACTTC. Translated: CASSLESGQGPRYEQYF.

For this clonotype: This may come from a read error, since a much larger clone is one base off. This chain links TRBV7-9 with TRBJ2-3; D ambiguous. CDR1 is SEHNR and CDR2 is FQNEAQ in the germline V gene (reference sequence). The CDR3 length is 14 residues. The DNA of the CDR3 is TGTGCCAGCGGAAAGGACGGCGGCACAGATGCGCAGTATTTT. Amino acid sequence: CASGKDGGTDAQYF.

This clonotype was found many times. The chain employs TRBV20-1 and TRBJ2-7; D unclear. The V gene lost 2 bases and the J gene lost 1 base, with 9 bases spanning the gap. The CDR3 spans 13 residues. In germline, CDR1 is DFQATT, CDR2 SNEGSKA (reference sequence). The chain's CDR3 is CSARSGSSYEQYF. The CDR3 nucleotides read TGCAGTGCTAGATCCGGCAGTTCCTACGAGCAGTACTTC.

The chain employs TRBV27 and TRBJ1-5; no definite D call. The CDR3 is made up of 14 amino acids. V lost 5 bases and J 6 bases, leaving 14 bases between the germline ends. The V gene's germline CDR1 is MNHEY and CDR2 SMNVEV (reference sequence). The CDR3, as DNA: TGTGCCAGCAGTCCCGACGGTTGGGCTCAGCCCCAGCATTTT. This translates into CASSPDGWAQPQHF.

V and J are TRBV4-1 and TRBJ2-7; D remains unclear. V lost 0 bases, J lost 0 bases, and 12 bases lay in between. Per the germline V gene, CDR1 is MGHRA and CDR2 is YSYEKL. This CDR3 comprises 16 residues. CDR3 sequence: CASSQEPVTYSYEQYF. CDR3 bases: TGCGCCAGCAGCCAAGAACCGGTCACTTACTCCTACGAGCAGTACTTC.

V gene TRBV5-5 combines with J gene TRBJ2-3; the D gene could be TRBD1 or TRBD2 (5 bases each). The CDR3 is made up of 14 amino acids. Germline V gene data show CDR1 as SGHKS and CDR2 as YYEKEE (reference sequence). Trimming shortened V by 0 bases and J by 5 bases, and 10 bases separated the two germline ends. The CDR3 nucleotides are TGTGCCAGCAGCTTGGGAGGTGGGGGAGATACGCAGTATTTT. Translation: CASSLGGGGDTQYF.

Of note for this clonotype: A read error is possible here, since a much larger clone lies one base away. This sequence joins TRBV7-9 and TRBJ2-2; TRBD1 or TRBD2 may be the D gene (6 bases each). The CDR3 has 20 residues. From germline, CDR1 is SEHNR and CDR2 FQNEAQ (reference sequence). DNA of the CDR3: TGTGCCAGCACCCCGGGGGCTAAGGGGCCCGGGGTCTCGAACACCGGGGTGCTGTTTTTT. Amino acids: CASTPGAKGPGVSNTGVLFF.

At least ten counts were recorded for this clonotype. V gene TRBV4-1 combines with J gene TRBJ1-2, with D possibly TRBD1 on 6 matching bases. CDR3 length: 14 residues. Germline CDR1 reads MGHRA; CDR2 reads YSYEKL. Trimming removed 3 bases at V and 4 bases at J, with 12 bases between. The CDR3 DNA sequence: TGCGCCAGCAGCCATAACAGGGACCGCTATGGCTACACCTTC. It codes for CASSHNRDRYGYTF.

This clonotype has ten or more counts. The genes are TRBV7-9 and TRBJ1-1, with D possibly matching TRBD1 (5 bases). Germline CDR1 is SEHNR and CDR2 is FQNEAQ (reference sequence). V lost 4 bases and J lost 6, with 12 bases in between. The CDR3 length is 13 residues. The DNA for the CDR3 is TGTGCCAGCAGCTCATATTGGGGCTCTGAAGCTTTCTTT. Protein product: CASSSYWGSEAFF. The complete variable domain, with remaining parts taken from reference TRBV7-9 and TRBJ1-1, reads DTGVSQNPRHKITKRGQNVTFRCDPISEHNRLYWYRQTLGQGPEFLTYFQNEAQLEKSRLLSDRFSAERPKGSFSTLEIQRTEQGDSAMYLCASSSYWGSEAFFGQGTRLTVV.

The CDR3 region is CAISESSREGGETQYF. CDR3 sequence (DNA): TGTGCCATCAGTGAGTCCAGCCGGGAAGGGGGCGAGACCCAGTACTTC. This chain uses TRBV10-3 with TRBJ2-5, with 7 bases aligning to TRBD1. With V trimmed by 0 bases and J by 5 bases, 9 bases remained unmatched. This CDR3 has 16 amino acids. Germline values: CDR1 ENHRY, CDR2 SYGVKD.

This clonotype was detected ten times or more. The chain joins TRBV9 to TRBJ2-3, with TRBD2 identical over 7 bases. The V segment lost 0 bases and the J segment 2 bases; nucleotides outside the gene matches: 12. CDR3 length equals 18 residues. CDR1 SGDLS and CDR2 YYNGEE come from the germline V gene. For the CDR3, the DNA is TGTGCCAGCAGCGTAGCAGGTCTGGCTACTAGCGTCACAGATACGCAGTATTTT. This translates into CASSVAGLATSVTDTQYF. Supplemented by reference TRBV9 and TRBJ2-3, the full variable domain reads DSGVTQTPKHLITATGQRVTLRCSPRSGDLSVYWYQQSLDQGLQFLIQYYNGEERAKGNILERFSAQQFPDLHSELNLSSLELGDSALYFCASSVAGLATSVTDTQYFGPGTRLTVL.

As to this clonotype: With a much larger clone just one base away, this may be a read error. The chain links TRBV30 to TRBJ2-7; 7 bases align to TRBD2. Germline values: CDR1 GTSNPN, CDR2 SVGIG (reference sequence). The CDR3 has 13 amino acids. The CDR3 sequence is CTWSVAGAYEQYF. CDR3 DNA sequence: TGTACCTGGAGTGTGGCGGGAGCCTACGAGCAGTACTTC. The full variable domain, in which reference TRBV30 and TRBJ2-7 provide the parts outside the CDR3, is SQTIHQWPATLVQPVGSPLSLECTVEGTSNPNLYWYRQAAGRGLQLLFYSVGIGQISSEVPQNLSASRPQDRQFILSSKKLLLSDSGFYLCTWSVAGAYEQYFGPGTRLTVT.

This clonotype has a count of ten or more. J is TRBJ2-5 and V is TRBV28, with 7 bases fitting TRBD2. Germline CDR1 MDHEN, CDR2 SYDVKM. The CDR3 contains 15 residues. J was trimmed by 2 bases and V by 1 base; bases with no gene match: 4. The CDR3 bases are TGTGCCAGCAGTTTATCCACTAGCGAGCAAGAGACCCAGTACTTC. It codes for CASSLSTSEQETQYF.